Detailed here is one T cell receptor (beta chain). No cognate antigen has been identified for it. No much larger clone is present one base from it, and per-base qualities are unavailable. Donors were healthy HIV-negative adults with no recently reported acute infections or vaccinations. Every donor was a Caucasian adult living in Nashville, Tennessee, USA. CD4+ T cells were enriched through magnetic negative selection, after which naive cells were positively selected on CD45RA and the remaining negative fraction served as the memory subset. Blood was obtained by leukapheresis, after which PBMCs were separated by Ficoll-Histopaque density gradient centrifugation and cryopreserved in liquid nitrogen vapor phase. Analytical flow cytometry was used to check the purity and quantity of every magnetically sorted T cell population. Genomic DNA was isolated from every sorted fraction and measured by UV absorbance on a Nanodrop 2000c.

The data were obtained in a study of shared clonotypes between healthy human individuals (dated by TCRdb to the early 2020s). Background for the entire study: The cohort comprised a couple of women and a few men aged 18 to 49 years. Libraries were prepared and TCR repertoires were sequenced by different laboratories using diverse techniques, in order to increase sequencing depth and limit assay-specific biases. Per donor, leukapheresis produced somewhere between about 0.9 and 9.5 billion PBMCs. Blood TCR repertoires of roughly five healthy adults were deeply sequenced to estimate repertoire size and the extent of clonotype sharing between individuals. For each donor, CD4 naive and CD4 memory were each run on three plates, CD8 naive on two plates, and CD8 memory on one plate.

CDR1 is given as LNHDA and CDR2 as SQIVND, both from the germline V gene (reference sequence). Trimmed from V: 4 bases; trimmed from J: 3 bases; junction bases lacking a gene match: 5. From its cysteine to its phenylalanine, the CDR3 spans 15 amino acids. Only CDR3 DNA remains: 45 bases, in frame from the first base. Study-wide findings and limitations: Clonotypes shared by all four sorted-subset donors showed higher generation probabilities than non-shared clonotypes. Sampling was restricted to blood, and TCR repertoires in tissues likely differ from the TCR repertoires found in blood. Naive subsets generally had larger estimated clonotype richness than memory subsets. Pairwise subsampling led to the expectation that sequencing depth would affect the degree of clonotype sharing among donors. Because the study included a small number of donors, the genetic and exposure-history diversity represented was limited. Even with the large sequencing depth, rarefaction of the sorted-subset datasets indicated that sequencing was incomplete. About 4.5% of naive CD4, 3.5% of naive CD8, around 2.3% of memory CD4, and 0.4% of memory CD8 clonotypes were shared across a few donors.

Using the deep immunoSEQ assay, multiplex PCR amplified TCR CDR3 regions from genomic DNA. Genomic DNA extracted from each cell subset was distributed evenly over all wells of several immunoSEQ 96-well plates, and each plate served as one replicate. For sorted subsets, approximately 210 ng genomic DNA, equal to 30,000 or so T cell genomes, was loaded into each replicate PCR. Purified libraries were measured with a Qubit 3.0 fluorometer, size-checked on a Bioanalyzer 2100, and measured again with the KAPA Library Quantification kit. A separate single-read 150-cycle Illumina NextSeq 550 flow cell was used to sequence each immunoSEQ 96-well plate. The study's own analysis went as follows. Because the immunoSEQ output held only junctional sequences and lacked quality scores, the filtering could not match the filtering applied to full-length reads. To assign V/J genes and CDR3, sequences were annotated against IMGT germline references using PyIR, a Python wrapper for IgBLAST v1.9. Reads were filtered out if the reads had weak V/J assignments (E-value above 1e-6), no CDR3, stop codons, out-of-frame junctions, or ambiguous translated residues. V3J clonotypes were defined by identical inferred V gene, J gene, and CDR3 amino acid sequence. The percentage overlap between two repertoires was calculated by dividing the number of shared unique clonotypes by the size of the smaller repertoire. RTK rarefaction, the Chao1 estimator, and Recon v2.1 estimates of unobserved clonotypes were used to assess repertoire richness. For all TCRbeta clonotypes obtained by the gDNA method from a few donors, generation probabilities were computed with OLGA. In its TCRdb copy, this immuneACCESS table keeps in-frame sequences only and misses some clones. Where compared with another copy, unresolved V genes explain less than half of these, and the others have no known cause. V and J calls and clone size follow that table, whereas D and trimming were derived from the DNA. This sample is represented by approximately 740,000 clones; 74% of them were singletons. The ten largest clones take up over 1.5% of the sample.

The source material was memory CD4+ T cells sorted from blood. The meaning of the sample's cell subset or site label: CD45RA-negative fraction. The chain links TRBV19 with TRBJ2-1; the junction holds 8 bases that match TRBD2. The receptor's source is a woman under 40 in good health. For the CDR3, the sequence is CASSKGLGFYNEQFF. The DNA sequence reads TGTGCCAGTAGTAAGGGACTAGGATTCTACAATGAGCAGTTCTTC.